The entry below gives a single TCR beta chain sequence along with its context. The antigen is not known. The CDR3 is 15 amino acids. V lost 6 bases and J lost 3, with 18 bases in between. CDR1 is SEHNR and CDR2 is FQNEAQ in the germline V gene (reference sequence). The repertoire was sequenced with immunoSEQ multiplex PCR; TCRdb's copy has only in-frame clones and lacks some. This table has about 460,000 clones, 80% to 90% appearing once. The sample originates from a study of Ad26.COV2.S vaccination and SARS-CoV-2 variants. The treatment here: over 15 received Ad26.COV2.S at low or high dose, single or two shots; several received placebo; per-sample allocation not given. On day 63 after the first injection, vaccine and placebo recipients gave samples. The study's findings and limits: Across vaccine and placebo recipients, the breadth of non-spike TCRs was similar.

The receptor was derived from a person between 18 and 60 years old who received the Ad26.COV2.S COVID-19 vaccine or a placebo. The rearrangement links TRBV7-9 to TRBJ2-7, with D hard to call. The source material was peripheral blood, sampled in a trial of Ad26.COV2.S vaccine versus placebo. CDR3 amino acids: CASSQFGRQIYEQYF. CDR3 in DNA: TGTGCCAGCAGTCAATTCGGTCGGCAAATCTACGAGCAGTACTTC.